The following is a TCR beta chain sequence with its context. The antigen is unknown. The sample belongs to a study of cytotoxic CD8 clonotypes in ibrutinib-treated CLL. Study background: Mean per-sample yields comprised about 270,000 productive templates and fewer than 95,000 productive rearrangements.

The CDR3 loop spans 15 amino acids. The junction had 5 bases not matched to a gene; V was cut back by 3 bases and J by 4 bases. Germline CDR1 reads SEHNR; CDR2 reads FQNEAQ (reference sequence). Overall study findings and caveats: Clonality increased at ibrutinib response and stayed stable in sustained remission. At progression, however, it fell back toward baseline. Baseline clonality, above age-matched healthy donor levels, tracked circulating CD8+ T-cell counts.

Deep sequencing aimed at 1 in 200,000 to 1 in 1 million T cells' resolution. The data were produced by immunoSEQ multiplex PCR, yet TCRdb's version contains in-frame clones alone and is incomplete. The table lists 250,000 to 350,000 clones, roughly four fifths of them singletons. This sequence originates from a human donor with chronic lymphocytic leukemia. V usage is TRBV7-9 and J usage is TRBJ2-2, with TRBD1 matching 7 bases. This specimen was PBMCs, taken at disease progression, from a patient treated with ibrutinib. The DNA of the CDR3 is TGTGCCAGCAGCTTCTATCGACAGGGCACCGGGGAGCTGTTTTTT. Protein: CASSFYRQGTGELFF.